These 11 T cell receptor beta chains came from one sample sequenced in a study of blood T cell repertoires in COVID-19. Clones were sequenced by immunoSEQ multiplex PCR, and TCRdb holds only the in-frame ones, with some missing. Here the sample spans around 260,000 clones, around 82% being singletons. The sample taken for sequencing was peripheral blood. The receptor set was obtained from a person aged 65-85 years with COVID-19, enrolled during active disease.

This rearrangement joins TRBV6-1 to TRBJ2-1, with D possibly being TRBD1 (6 bases). This CDR3 has 12 amino acids. V was trimmed by 2 bases and J by 8 bases, leaving 7 bases between them. The germline gives CDR1 MNHNS, CDR2 SASEGT. CDR3 DNA: TGTGCCAGCAGTGAACAGGGGTATGAGCAGTTCTTC. Protein product: CASSEQGYEQFF.

The chain employs TRBV5-4 and TRBJ1-1; 8 positions agree with TRBD1. Germline V gene data show CDR1 as SGHNT and CDR2 as YYREEE (reference sequence). V was clipped by 3 bases and J by 6 bases; unmatched bases: 7. CDR3 length equals 14 residues. CDR3 bases: TGTGCCAGCAGCTCAAGGAGACAGGGGTCTGAAGCTTTCTTT. Protein: CASSSRRQGSEAFF. The full variable domain, with the rest looked up from reference TRBV5-4 and TRBJ1-1, is ETGVTQSPTHLIKTRGQQVTLRCSSQSGHNTVSWYQQALGQGPQFIFQYYREEENGRGNFPPRFSGLQFPNYSSELNVNALELDDSALYLCASSSRRQGSEAFFGQGTRLTVV.

The DNA of the CDR3 is TGTGCCAGCAGTGAGGCGGGGGGCAGTGGAAACACCATATATTTT. Translation gives CASSEAGGSGNTIYF. The chain employs TRBV7-3 and TRBJ1-3; TRBD1 might be the D (6 bases). Germline values: CDR1 SGHTA, CDR2 FQGTGA. The CDR3 has 15 amino acids. With 6 bases removed from V and 3 bases from J, the gap between germline ends came to 15 bases.

The chain joins TRBV18 to TRBJ2-1, with TRBD2 matching 9 bases. This CDR3 spans 16 amino acids. Germline CDR1 is KGHSH and CDR2 is LQKENI. V gave up 4 bases and J gave up 6 bases; unmatched junction bases: 10. CDR3 nucleotide sequence: TGTGCCAGCTCACGGGACTCTAGCGGGACTACCAATGAGCAGTTCTTC. Its translation is CASSRDSSGTTNEQFF.

This chain connects TRBV4-3 to TRBJ2-7; 14 bases match TRBD2. Looked up from germline, CDR1 is LGHNA and CDR2 is YSLEER. Losses at the gene ends were 3 bases for V and 4 bases for J; bases not matched to a gene: 14. This CDR3 is built from 19 residues. The CDR3 protein is CASSQKTGTSGRGLYEQYF. CDR3 in DNA: TGCGCCAGCAGCCAGAAAACCGGGACTAGCGGGAGAGGGCTTTACGAGCAGTACTTC.

The chain has TRBV4-1 and TRBJ2-5, with D uncertain. This CDR3 has 15 amino acids. Germline lookup yields CDR1 MGHRA and CDR2 YSYEKL. V dropped 4 bases and J dropped 5 bases, with 17 bases sitting between them. The CDR3 DNA is TGCGCCAGCAGCCTCCATGTATCAGGCATGGAGACCCAGTACTTC. Protein sequence: CASSLHVSGMETQYF.

The rearrangement joins TRBV7-9 to TRBJ2-7; D call uncertain. Germline CDR1 and CDR2: SEHNR and FQNEAQ (reference sequence). The CDR3 has 11 residues. V was shortened by 4 bases and J by 5 bases, with 6 bases between the two germline ends. The CDR3 here is CASSSVDEQYF. CDR3 in DNA: TGTGCCAGCAGCTCGGTCGACGAGCAGTACTTC.

The chain carries TRBV5-6 and TRBJ2-7, with D perhaps TRBD2 (6 bases). Trimming removed 5 bases from V and 0 bases from J, with 12 bases in between. Germline values: CDR1 SGHDT, CDR2 YYEEEE. The CDR3 extends over 14 amino acids. The DNA of the CDR3 is TGTGCCAGCAGTCCCGGCGGGGACTCCTACGAGCAGTACTTC. Encoded protein: CASSPGGDSYEQYF.

The genes are TRBV11-2 and TRBJ2-5, with 16 bases lining up with TRBD2. The V and J ends lost 3 bases and 5 bases, in that order; junction bases with no gene match: 3. Germline CDR1 is SGHAT and CDR2 is FQNNGV. This CDR3 region has 16 residues. CDR3: CASSFQGLAGGETQYF. The CDR3 coding sequence is TGTGCCAGCAGCTTCCAGGGACTAGCGGGGGGGGAGACCCAGTACTTC.

In DNA, the CDR3 is TGTGCCAGCAGGGAGGACGGAACGACTGGAAACACCATATATTTT. This translates into CASREDGTTGNTIYF. The J gene is TRBJ1-3, the V gene TRBV6-6, with D unclear. The CDR3 sequence is 15 residues long. Germline loops: CDR1 MNHNY, CDR2 SVGAGI (reference sequence). The germline V and J ends were trimmed by 6 bases and 2 bases, with 14 bases remaining between them.

The chain is built from TRBV4-3 and TRBJ1-1; weak D call: TRBD1 (5 bases). The CDR3 is 16 residues long. The germline V and J ends were trimmed by 1 base and 2 bases, with 14 bases remaining between them. Germline lookup yields CDR1 LGHNA and CDR2 YSLEER. CDR3 in DNA: TGCGCCAGCAGCCAAGTTAGAAAAGGGGTTAACACTGAAGCTTTCTTT. Protein: CASSQVRKGVNTEAFF.